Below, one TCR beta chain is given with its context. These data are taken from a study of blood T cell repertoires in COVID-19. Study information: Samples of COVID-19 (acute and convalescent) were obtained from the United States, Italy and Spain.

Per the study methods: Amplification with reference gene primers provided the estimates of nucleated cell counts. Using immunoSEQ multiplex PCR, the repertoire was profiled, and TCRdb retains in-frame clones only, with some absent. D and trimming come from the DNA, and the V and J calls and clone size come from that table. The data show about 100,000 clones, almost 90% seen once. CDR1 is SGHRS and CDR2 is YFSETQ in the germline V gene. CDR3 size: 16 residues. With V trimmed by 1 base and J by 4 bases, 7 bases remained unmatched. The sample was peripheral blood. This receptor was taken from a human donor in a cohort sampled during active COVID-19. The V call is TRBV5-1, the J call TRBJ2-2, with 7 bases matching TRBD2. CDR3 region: CASSLSGGSSTGELFF. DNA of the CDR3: TGCGCCAGCAGCTTGTCCGGCGGGAGTAGCACCGGGGAGCTGTTTTTT.